The next 16 T cell receptor beta chains were all read from a single sample in a study of T cell repertoires in cytomegalovirus infection. TCRdb processed the reads anew with MiXCR; each CDR3 protein has one entry. Here the sample spans 310,000 or so distinct CDR3 sequences, about a quarter being singletons. The sequenced sample consisted of PBMCs. All receptors come from a human donor in good health (CMV status not recorded). Some clones in this sample may be carry-over from other donors' samples.

This clonotype was counted ten times or more. The chain couples TRBV7-3 to TRBJ2-3; tentatively, D is TRBD1 (6 bases). The CDR3 is 15 residues long. V was cut by 0 bases and J by 5 bases, with 12 bases left in between. Germline V gene data show CDR1 as SGHTA and CDR2 as FQGTGA. CDR3 in amino acids: CASSLTVVGGDTQYF. DNA for the CDR3: TGTGCCAGCAGCTTAACCGTTGTAGGGGGAGATACGCAGTATTTT.

The chain joins TRBV5-6 to TRBJ2-7; the match to TRBD1 covers 11 bases. The V segment lost 3 bases and the J segment 3 bases; nucleotides outside the gene matches: 5. Germline V gene sequence: CDR1 SGHDT, CDR2 YYEEEE. The CDR3 is made up of 15 amino acids. CDR3 DNA: TGTGCCAGCAGCTGGGACAGGGGGACCCTCTACGAGCAGTACTTC. It codes for CASSWDRGTLYEQYF.

About this clonotype itself: One base away lies a much larger clone, so this may be a sequencing read error. The genes are TRBV7-2 and TRBJ2-3; D remains ambiguous. This CDR3 contains 15 residues. Germline V gene lookup returns CDR1 SGHTA and CDR2 FQGNSA. V was cut by 1 base and J by 5 bases, with 13 bases left in between. CDR3 DNA: TGTGCCAGCAGCTTAGAAGCTAGATCAAAAGATACGCAGTATTTT. Protein: CASSLEARSKDTQYF.

This chain links TRBV19 with TRBJ1-1; tentatively, D is TRBD1 (6 bases). V lost 6 bases and J 5 bases, leaving 16 bases between the germline ends. Germline V gene data show CDR1 as LNHDA and CDR2 as SQIVND (reference sequence). The CDR3 length is 14 residues. In nucleotides, the CDR3 is TGTGCCAGTAGCATCGGGGGGGCAAAAACTGAAGCTTTCTTT. Translation gives CASSIGGAKTEAFF.

The chain has TRBV28 and TRBJ1-5; no clear D. The V end lost 6 bases, the J end lost 2 bases, and 14 bases lay between the germline ends. Germline V gene data show CDR1 as MDHEN and CDR2 as SYDVKM. The CDR3 sequence is 15 residues long. The CDR3 spells CASSPIVRGNQPQHF. In nucleotides, the CDR3 is TGTGCCAGCAGCCCTATCGTCCGGGGCAATCAGCCCCAGCATTTT.

This clonotype was counted between two and nine times. The chain combines TRBV5-6 with TRBJ2-2; the match to TRBD1 covers 9 bases. The CDR3 has 15 amino acids. Germline V gene lookup returns CDR1 SGHDT and CDR2 YYEEEE. V shed 1 base and J 10 bases; nucleotides not matched to a gene: 8. The chain's CDR3 is CASSLPGTGNAELFF. The DNA for the CDR3 is TGTGCCAGCAGCTTGCCCGGGACAGGGAATGCGGAGCTGTTTTTT.

This clonotype has at least ten counts. The chain joins TRBV7-2 to TRBJ2-7, with 7 positions matching TRBD1. The CDR3 has 17 residues. CDR1 is SGHTA, CDR2 FQGNSA, per germline. Germline trimming cut 3 bases from V and 1 base from J; bases unmatched to any gene: 12. The CDR3 is CASSFTISQTGSYEQYF. CDR3 DNA: TGTGCCAGCAGCTTTACAATAAGCCAGACAGGGTCCTACGAGCAGTACTTC.

This clonotype was recorded many times. The chain carries TRBV6-2 or TRBV6-3 and TRBJ1-2; D perhaps matches TRBD1 (6 bases). The V gene's germline CDR1 is MNHEY and CDR2 SVGEGT. V lost 6 bases and J 0 bases, leaving 11 bases between the germline ends. This CDR3 spans 14 amino acids. CDR3 sequence reads: CASRRRDTNYGYTF. For the CDR3, the DNA is TGTGCCAGCAGGCGACGGGACACTAACTATGGCTACACCTTC.

This clonotype was counted many times. The rearrangement uses TRBV12-3 or TRBV12-4 and TRBJ1-4, with D uncertain. CDR3 length equals 15 residues. The ends were cut back, 6 bases at V and 3 bases at J, with 14 bases in the middle. The CDR3, as DNA: TGTGCCAGCAGGCGCAGGACGCATGCTAATGAAAAACTGTTTTTT. Translated: CASRRRTHANEKLFF.

In the case of this clonotype: Its ends do not fully match the called genes, so a read error is possible. The rearrangement links TRBV7-6 to TRBJ1-5; D is uncertain. This CDR3 is 15 amino acids long. Per germline, CDR1 SGHVS and CDR2 FNYEAQ. CDR3 in amino acids: CASSLVTGANQPKHF. The CDR3 region has the DNA TGTGCCAGCAGCTTAGTTACGGGTGCTAATCAGCCCAAGCATTTT.

The table lists this clonotype with a count of one. This chain connects TRBV19 to TRBJ1-1, with 7 bases aligning to TRBD1. V gave up 8 bases and J gave up 7 bases; unmatched junction bases: 4. The CDR3 spans 11 residues. Germline V gene data show CDR1 as LNHDA and CDR2 as SQIVND (reference sequence). CDR3: CASSRGREAFF. Written as DNA, the CDR3 is TGTGCCAGTTCGAGGGGGCGTGAAGCTTTCTTT.

This clonotype was seen ten or more times. The genes are TRBV11-2 and TRBJ1-2; TRBD1 might be the D (5 bases). The germline gives CDR1 SGHAT, CDR2 FQNNGV. Trimming pared 2 bases from V and 8 bases from J, leaving 18 bases between. The CDR3 runs to 15 residues. This chain's CDR3 is CASSLSTGGARGYTF. Written as DNA, the CDR3 is TGTGCCAGCAGCTTAAGTACTGGAGGGGCGCGAGGCTACACCTTC.

The J gene is TRBJ2-1, the V gene TRBV12-3 or TRBV12-4; TRBD1 matches 9 bases. The CDR3 sequence is 16 residues long. The V and J ends lost 6 bases and 7 bases, in that order; junction bases with no gene match: 13. In DNA, the CDR3 is TGTGCCAGCAGACCCCCGGGACAGGGACTCCGGAATGAGCAGTTCTTC. Translating it yields CASRPPGQGLRNEQFF.

This clonotype appeared a few times. The CDR3 DNA is TGTGCCAGTAGTGGGGACAGGTATGATGAGCAGTTCTTC. It translates to CASSGDRYDEQFF. The rearrangement joins TRBV19 to TRBJ2-1; 8 bases are shared with TRBD1. Looked up from germline, CDR1 is LNHDA and CDR2 is SQIVND (reference sequence). The CDR3 contains 13 residues. After removal of 5 bases from V and 8 bases from J, the junction contained 5 bases not matched to a gene.

There are many counts of this clonotype. The chain is built from TRBV7-2 and TRBJ1-1; D is ambiguous. CDR1 is SGHTA and CDR2 is FQGNSA in the germline V gene. This CDR3 contains 13 residues. The germline V and J ends were trimmed by 2 bases and 0 bases, with 4 bases remaining between them. In DNA, the CDR3 is TGTGCCAGCAGCTTAAGGCTGAACACTGAAGCTTTCTTT. Protein product: CASSLRLNTEAFF.

Only a few counts were recorded for this clonotype. V usage is TRBV27 and J usage is TRBJ2-2; D is unresolved. V lost 4 bases, J lost 5 bases, and 5 bases lay in between. This CDR3 has 12 amino acids. The V gene's germline CDR1 is MNHEY and CDR2 SMNVEV (reference sequence). Written as DNA, the CDR3 is TGTGCCAGCAGTTCCTTAACCGGGGAGCTGTTTTTT. Protein: CASSSLTGELFF.